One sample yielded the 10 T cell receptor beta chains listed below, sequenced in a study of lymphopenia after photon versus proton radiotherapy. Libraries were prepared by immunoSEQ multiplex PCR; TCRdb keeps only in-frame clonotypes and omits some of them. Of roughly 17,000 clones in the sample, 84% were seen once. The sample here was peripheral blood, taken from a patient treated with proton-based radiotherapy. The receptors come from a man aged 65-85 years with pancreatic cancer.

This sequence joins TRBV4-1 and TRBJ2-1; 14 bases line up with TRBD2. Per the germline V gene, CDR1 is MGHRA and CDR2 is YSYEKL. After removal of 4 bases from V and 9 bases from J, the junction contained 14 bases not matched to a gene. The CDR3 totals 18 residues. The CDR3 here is CASSPTAGTSGRGGEQFF. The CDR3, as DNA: TGCGCCAGCAGCCCTACGGCCGGGACTAGCGGGAGAGGCGGTGAGCAGTTCTTC.

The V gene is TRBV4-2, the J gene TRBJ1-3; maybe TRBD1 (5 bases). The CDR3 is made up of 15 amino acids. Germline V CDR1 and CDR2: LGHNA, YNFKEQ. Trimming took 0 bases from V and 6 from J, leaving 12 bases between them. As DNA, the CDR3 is TGTGCCAGCAGCCAAGAGCCGGGGGAGCCAAACACCATATATTTT. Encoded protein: CASSQEPGEPNTIYF.

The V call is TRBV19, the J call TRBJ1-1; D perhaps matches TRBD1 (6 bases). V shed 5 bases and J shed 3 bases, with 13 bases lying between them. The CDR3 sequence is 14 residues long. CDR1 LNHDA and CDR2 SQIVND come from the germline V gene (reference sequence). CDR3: CASSPDRWDTEAFF. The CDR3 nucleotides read TGTGCCAGTAGTCCCGACAGGTGGGACACTGAAGCTTTCTTT.

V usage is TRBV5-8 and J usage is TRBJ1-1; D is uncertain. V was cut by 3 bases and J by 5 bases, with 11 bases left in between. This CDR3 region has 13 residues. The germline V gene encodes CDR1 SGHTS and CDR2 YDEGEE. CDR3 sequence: CASSSSLRTEAFF. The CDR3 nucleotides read TGTGCCAGCAGCTCATCACTAAGGACTGAAGCTTTCTTT.

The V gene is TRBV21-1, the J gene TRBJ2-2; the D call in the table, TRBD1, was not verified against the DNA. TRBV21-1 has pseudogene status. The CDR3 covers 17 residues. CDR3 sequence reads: CASSKVAGENVAGELFF. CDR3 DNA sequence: TGTGCCAGCAGCAAAGTGGCAGGGGAGAATGTTGCCGGGGAGCTGTTTTTT.

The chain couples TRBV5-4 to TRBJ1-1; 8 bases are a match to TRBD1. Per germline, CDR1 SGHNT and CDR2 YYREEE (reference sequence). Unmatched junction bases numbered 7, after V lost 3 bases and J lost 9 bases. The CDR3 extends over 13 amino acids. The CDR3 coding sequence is TGTGCCAGCAGCTCGGGTGGGACAGGCCAAGCTTTCTTT. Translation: CASSSGGTGQAFF.

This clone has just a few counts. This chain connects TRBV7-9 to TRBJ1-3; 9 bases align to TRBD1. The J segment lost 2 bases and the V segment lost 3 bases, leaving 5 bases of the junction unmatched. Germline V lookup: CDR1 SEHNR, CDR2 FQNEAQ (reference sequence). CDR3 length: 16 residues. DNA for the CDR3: TGTGCCAGCAGCTTCAAACAGGGGGCGGCTGGAAACACCATATATTTT. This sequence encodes CASSFKQGAAGNTIYF.

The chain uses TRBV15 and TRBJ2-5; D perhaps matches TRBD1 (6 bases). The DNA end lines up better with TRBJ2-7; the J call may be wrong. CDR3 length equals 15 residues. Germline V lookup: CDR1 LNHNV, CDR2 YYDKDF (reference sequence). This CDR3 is CATSREMQGTYEQYF. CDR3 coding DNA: TGTGCCACCAGCAGAGAAATGCAGGGGACCTACGAGCAGTACTTC.

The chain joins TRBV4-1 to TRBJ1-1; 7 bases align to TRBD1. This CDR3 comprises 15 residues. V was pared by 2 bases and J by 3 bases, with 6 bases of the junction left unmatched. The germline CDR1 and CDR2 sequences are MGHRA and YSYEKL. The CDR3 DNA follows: TGCGCCAGCAGCCAAAACAGGGGTTATCACACTGAAGCTTTCTTT. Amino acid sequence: CASSQNRGYHTEAFF.

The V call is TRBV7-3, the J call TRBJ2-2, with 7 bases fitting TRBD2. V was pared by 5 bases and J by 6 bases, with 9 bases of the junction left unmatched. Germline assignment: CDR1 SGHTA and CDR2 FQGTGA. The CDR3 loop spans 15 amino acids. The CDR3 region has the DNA TGTGCCAGCAGCAATGGGAGGGCCGGAGCCGGGGAGCTGTTTTTT. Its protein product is CASSNGRAGAGELFF.